These 25 T cell receptor beta chains came from one sample sequenced in a study of shared clonotypes between healthy human individuals. CD45RO-negative, CCR7-positively selected cells formed the naive CD8 fraction, excluding terminally differentiated effector memory CD45RA+ cells. The protocol was immunoSEQ multiplex PCR, while the TCRdb copy is restricted to in-frame clones and leaves out a portion. The sample has hundreds of thousands of clones; roughly nine tenths are singletons. The sequencing sample was made of naive CD8+ T cells sorted from blood. These receptor sequences come from a young man in good health.

The chain links TRBV7-8 to TRBJ1-5; the D is unclear. This CDR3 spans 17 amino acids. Germline-derived CDR1 and CDR2 are SGHVS and FQNEAQ. Trimming left V 6 bases short and J 4 bases short, with 22 bases between. CDR3 in amino acids: CASSSSRLITINQPQHF. In DNA, the CDR3 is TGTGCCAGCAGTTCCTCGCGGCTGATTACGATAAATCAGCCCCAGCATTTT.

This chain joins TRBV28 and TRBJ2-1; TRBD1 matches 9 bases. The germline gives CDR1 MDHEN, CDR2 SYDVKM. Unmatched junction bases numbered 25, after V lost 6 bases and J lost 1 base. This CDR3 is built from 22 residues. The CDR3 nucleotides are TGTGCCAGCAGCTACCGGGACAGGGTTTTTTCCGGGAGTAGTAGGTCCTACAATGAGCAGTTCTTC. This sequence encodes CASSYRDRVFSGSSRSYNEQFF.

This clone was seen a few times. V gene TRBV14 combines with J gene TRBJ1-2; the D is unclear. CDR1 is SGHDN, CDR2 FVKESK, per germline. This CDR3 is built from 12 residues. The ends were cut back, 2 bases at V and 7 bases at J, with 8 bases in the middle. This CDR3 is CASSQSGVGYTF. Written as DNA, the CDR3 is TGTGCCAGCAGCCAATCTGGTGTTGGCTACACCTTC.

The chain has TRBV27 and TRBJ1-5; D call uncertain. Germline CDR1 MNHEY, CDR2 SMNVEV (reference sequence). The CDR3 consists of 14 residues. Deletions cut 2 bases from V and 3 bases from J, with 8 bases between. The CDR3 region is CASSLRAYNQPQHF. The CDR3 bases are TGTGCCAGCAGTTTACGGGCTTACAATCAGCCCCAGCATTTT.

This sequence joins TRBV19 and TRBJ2-7; D possibly matches TRBD1 or TRBD2 (5 bases each). CDR1 and CDR2 (germline): LNHDA, SQIVND (reference sequence). The CDR3 is 13 residues long. Trimming removed 2 bases at V and 3 bases at J, with 8 bases between. The CDR3: CASSIIGGYEQYF. The CDR3 nucleotides read TGTGCCAGTAGTATAATTGGGGGCTACGAGCAGTACTTC.

This chain links TRBV2 with TRBJ2-1; 7 nucleotides match TRBD2. This CDR3 has 15 amino acids. The V segment lost 7 bases and the J segment 2 bases; nucleotides outside the gene matches: 8. Germline V lookup: CDR1 SNHLY, CDR2 FYNNEI. The CDR3 loop reads CASTPGLGAYNEQFF. The CDR3 coding sequence is TGTGCCAGCACCCCAGGACTAGGAGCCTACAATGAGCAGTTCTTC.

The chain has TRBV2 and TRBJ2-7; D perhaps matches TRBD2 (6 bases). Germline V CDR1 and CDR2: SNHLY, FYNNEI. The length of the CDR3 is 14 residues. V was trimmed by 3 bases and J by 0 bases, leaving 9 bases between them. DNA of the CDR3: TGTGCCAGCAGTGATCCGGGGGTCTCCTACGAGCAGTACTTC. This sequence encodes CASSDPGVSYEQYF. Drawing the rest from reference TRBV2 and TRBJ2-7, the complete variable domain is EPEVTQTPSHQVTQMGQEVILRCVPISNHLYFYWYRQILGQKVEFLVSFYNNEISEKSEIFDDQFSVERPDGSNFTLKIRSTKLEDSAMYFCASSDPGVSYEQYFGPGTRLTVT.

This clone has just a few counts. The V call is TRBV25-1, the J call TRBJ2-1, with TRBD2 matching 8 bases. The ends lost 3 bases at V and 8 bases at J; junction bases unmatched: 6. Germline-derived CDR1 and CDR2 are MGHDK and SYGVNS. This CDR3 is 14 amino acids long. CDR3 DNA sequence: TGTGCCAGCAGTGACGGGACTAGAATCGATGAGCAGTTCTTC. Translating it yields CASSDGTRIDEQFF.

The chain is built from TRBV9 and TRBJ2-2; D may match TRBD1 or TRBD2 (6 bases each). Trimming removed 1 base at V and 3 bases at J, with 13 bases between. The germline V gene encodes CDR1 SGDLS and CDR2 YYNGEE. The CDR3 is 16 residues long. In DNA, the CDR3 is TGTGCCAGCAGCGTAAATTATAGGGGGGACACCGGGGAGCTGTTTTTT. Its protein is CASSVNYRGDTGELFF.

The chain employs TRBV9 and TRBJ2-7; 7 bases fit TRBD1. Germline values: CDR1 SGDLS, CDR2 YYNGEE. The CDR3 consists of 15 residues. Losses at the gene ends were 4 bases for V and 7 bases for J; bases not matched to a gene: 14. For the CDR3, the DNA is TGTGCCAGCAGCCCGAGACTGACAGGGCCTGGAGAGCAGTACTTC. Translating gives CASSPRLTGPGEQYF.

The V and J genes are TRBV6-1 and TRBJ1-2, with D unclear. The germline V gene has CDR1 MNHNS and CDR2 SASEGT. V lost 2 bases and J lost 5, with 15 bases in between. The CDR3 consists of 15 residues. The CDR3 region is CASSELVADLYGYTF. The DNA of the CDR3 is TGTGCCAGCAGTGAATTGGTTGCGGATCTATATGGCTACACCTTC.

The rearrangement links TRBV6-6 to TRBJ2-1; 7 bases align to TRBD2. The J segment lost 0 bases and the V segment lost 7 bases, leaving 6 bases of the junction unmatched. This CDR3 contains 15 residues. Germline lookup yields CDR1 MNHNY and CDR2 SVGAGI (reference sequence). CDR3 in amino acids: CASTSAGSSYNEQFF. CDR3 DNA sequence: TGTGCCAGCACCTCAGCGGGAAGCTCCTACAATGAGCAGTTCTTC.

The chain uses TRBV5-6 and TRBJ2-7; the D is unclear. V was trimmed by 0 bases and J by 3 bases, leaving 7 bases between them. This CDR3 contains 13 residues. The germline V gene has CDR1 SGHDT and CDR2 YYEEEE. The CDR3 sequence is CASSLAKDYEQYF. CDR3 nucleotide sequence: TGTGCCAGCAGCTTGGCAAAGGACTACGAGCAGTACTTC.

This chain links TRBV6-6 with TRBJ2-6; D not certain. The CDR3 contains 15 residues. With 5 bases removed from V and 0 bases from J, the gap between germline ends came to 8 bases. The germline V gene encodes CDR1 MNHNY and CDR2 SVGAGI (reference sequence). DNA of the CDR3: TGTGCCAGCAGTCTTCTTAGCTCTGGGGCCAACGTCCTGACTTTC. It yields the protein CASSLLSSGANVLTF.

DNA for the CDR3: TGTGCCAGCAGTTCCCACCGGGGCCAGAATAGCAATCAGCCCCAGCATTTT. It encodes CASSSHRGQNSNQPQHF. The chain carries TRBV28 and TRBJ1-5, with D perhaps TRBD1 (5 bases). The CDR3 length is 17 residues. V lost 4 bases and J lost 0, with 16 bases in between. The germline V gene encodes CDR1 MDHEN and CDR2 SYDVKM.

This rearrangement joins TRBV14 to TRBJ1-1, with 7 nucleotides matching TRBD1. Germline V gives CDR1 SGHDN, CDR2 FVKESK. V dropped 0 bases and J dropped 5; count of bases not matched to a gene: 9. CDR3 length: 16 residues. The CDR3 sequence: CASSQDEGAEWTEAFF. Written as DNA, the CDR3 is TGTGCCAGCAGCCAAGATGAGGGGGCGGAATGGACTGAAGCTTTCTTT.

This clone was detected once. J is TRBJ2-7 and V is TRBV9; D possibly matches TRBD1 or TRBD2 (5 bases each). The CDR3 sequence is 15 residues long. V lost 7 bases and J 3 bases, leaving 20 bases between the germline ends. The V gene's germline CDR1 is SGDLS and CDR2 YYNGEE. The CDR3 reads CASAGRDLRDYEQYF. The CDR3 DNA reads as TGTGCCAGCGCCGGCCGGGACCTACGGGACTACGAGCAGTACTTC.

This chain connects TRBV30 to TRBJ2-4, with D perhaps matching TRBD1 or TRBD2 (5 bases each). The germline V and J ends were trimmed by 1 base and 12 bases, with 16 bases remaining between them. This CDR3 is built from 13 residues. Germline CDR1 and CDR2: GTSNPN and SVGIG (reference sequence). As DNA, the CDR3 is TGTGCCTGGAGTGATACCGGGACCGGCCGTCAGTACTTC. Translation: CAWSDTGTGRQYF.

The rearrangement uses TRBV29-1 and TRBJ2-7; maybe TRBD2 (5 bases). The CDR3 covers 12 residues. V dropped 3 bases and J dropped 7 bases, with 13 bases sitting between them. Germline-derived CDR1 and CDR2 are SQVTM and ANQGSEA. CDR3 residues: CSVESKGGEQYF. CDR3 DNA sequence: TGCAGCGTTGAGAGCAAAGGAGGAGAGCAGTACTTC.

Written as DNA, the CDR3 is TGTGCCAGCAGCCGGGACAGGGATCAAGGTACCTACGAGCAGTACTTC. Encoded protein: CASSRDRDQGTYEQYF. The gene calls are TRBV5-5 and TRBJ2-7, with 9 bases aligning to TRBD1. This CDR3 comprises 16 residues. Looked up from germline, CDR1 is SGHKS and CDR2 is YYEKEE (reference sequence). Trimming took 4 bases from V and 2 from J; bases not matched to a gene: 10.

The chain recombines TRBV11-3 with TRBJ2-1; no clear D. This CDR3 comprises 16 residues. Germline V gives CDR1 SGHNT, CDR2 YENEEA. With 6 bases removed from V and 0 bases from J, the gap between germline ends came to 15 bases. The CDR3 DNA sequence: TGTGCCAGCAGACCCCCCTTGCGGAGCTCCTACAATGAGCAGTTCTTC. Its translation is CASRPPLRSSYNEQFF.

The chain employs TRBV7-9 and TRBJ2-7; 13 nucleotides match TRBD2. Germline V gene sequence: CDR1 SEHNR, CDR2 FQNEAQ (reference sequence). The CDR3 is made up of 18 amino acids. V shed 4 bases and J 3 bases; nucleotides not matched to a gene: 12. The CDR3 DNA reads as TGTGCCAGCAGCTCCGCCGGGACTAGCGGGATCTCAAGCTACGAGCAGTACTTC. This codes for CASSSAGTSGISSYEQYF.

CDR3 residues: CASSPSASGIYEQFF. CDR3 nucleotide sequence: TGTGCCAGCAGCCCCTCGGCGAGCGGGATCTATGAGCAGTTCTTC. The V and J genes are TRBV7-6 and TRBJ2-1; 7 positions match TRBD2. The germline gives CDR1 SGHVS, CDR2 FNYEAQ. This CDR3 spans 15 amino acids. V was pared by 5 bases and J by 8 bases, with 12 bases of the junction left unmatched.

V and J are TRBV23-1 and TRBJ1-1; D is unclear. TRBV23-1 is treated as an ORF (open reading frame) with a function not yet certain. The CDR3 sequence is 14 residues long. V gave up 2 bases and J gave up 0 bases, with 7 bases separating them. CDR3 protein: CASSQPSLNTEAFF. As DNA, the CDR3 is TGCGCCAGCAGTCAACCGTCTTTGAACACTGAAGCTTTCTTT.

As concerns this clone: Relative to the germline gene, one junction end is altered; a read error may explain this. The gene calls are TRBV9 and TRBJ1-2, with D perhaps TRBD1 (5 bases). The length of the CDR3 is 16 residues. In germline, CDR1 is SGDLS, CDR2 YYNGEE. The CDR3 reads CAGSAHGGTSSYGYTF. DNA for the CDR3: TGTGCCGGCAGCGCCCATGGGGGGACCTCTAGCTATGGCTACACCTTC.